This T cell receptor beta chain was profiled in a study of T cells in Graves' hyperthyroidism and ophthalmopathy (dated by TCRdb to the late 2010s). Study-level background: Peripheral blood was sampled at the time of initial diagnosis, prior to any treatment. After sampling, hyperthyroidism patients received methimazole starting at 30 mg daily, and ophthalmopathy patients received high-dose intravenous methylprednisolone. Whether ophthalmopathy could be predicted prospectively was tested in an independent validation cohort made up of fewer than 20 hyperthyroidism patients plus 17 patients who later progressed to ophthalmopathy. For training and testing, the 100 or so patients in the discovery cohort were randomly divided in a 7:3 ratio. To identify TCR V-J signatures that set the groups apart, the researchers used a discovery cohort of 95 to 100 patients, made up of around 42 with Graves' ophthalmopathy and 57 with stable Graves' hyperthyroidism. Thyroid tissue and blood T-cell repertoires from six Graves' hyperthyroidism patients were also compared in the study. The paper reports TCR Vbeta CDR3 sequencing of some 140 peripheral blood samples: approximately 41 ophthalmopathy, fewer than 80 hyperthyroidism and roughly 17 progressor patients. Paper-wide results and their limitations: No statistical method was used to fix the sample size in advance, and group allocation was not hidden from the investigators. Most expanded thyroid clonotypes (frequency above 0.001) were also found in blood, which suggests that blood repertoires may mirror thyroid immune responses. Ophthalmopathy was separated from stable hyperthyroidism by a 13 V-J signature model, with roughly 88% sensitivity and roughly 84% specificity obtained in cross-validation and 80%/75% obtained in testing. During validation, the model predicted progression to ophthalmopathy a median of roughly 7.1 months ahead of onset, with approximately 71% sensitivity and roughly 75% specificity.

TCR beta CDR3 regions were amplified from RNA transcripts. A first-round RT-PCR of the TCR CDR3 used the HTBI primer set with the Qiagen OneStep RT-PCR kit. Libraries were constructed in a second round of multiplex PCR, after which size selection and purification were carried out. Sequencing of the libraries was done on an Illumina HiSeq2000 using paired-end 100 bp reads. For the original study's pipeline: Raw data were processed with SOAPnuke, discarding reads with adapters, uncalled bases, mean Phred below 15, or no exact constant-primer or identifier match. COPE v1.2.5 was used to merge high-quality paired reads, and clonotypes were defined as unique nucleotide sequences. Clonotypes were aligned to IMGT TRBV, TRBD and TRBJ reference segments using MiTCR v1.1. The analysis included only V-J combinations with a frequency above 0.0001, which together covered roughly 99% of the repertoires. The TCS score was defined as F50 (clonal expansion) divided by E x V (chaos), with BLOSUM62-based TCRdist calculated between CDR3 peptides within each V-J. Welch's t-statistics and random forest reduced 450 to 600 V-J features to under 15, which were used in a naive Bayes classifier (R e1071). TCRdb reprocessing: public reads trimmed at Q25 with fastp, clones called with MiXCR, in-frame beta chains kept. Each CDR3 protein appears once, grouped with its most common genes and DNA. These V and J calls are TCRdb output, not the study's own analysis. In this sample the table shows under 350,000 distinct CDR3 sequences, about an eighth of which occur a single time. 7.8% of the sample is taken by the ten largest.

Hyperthyroidism patients were newly diagnosed, with disease duration under 2 months, and aged 18 to 65 years. Any patient with an uncontrolled infection, another autoimmune disease, pregnancy or lactation was excluded. Diagnoses were based on clinical symptoms, serum thyroxine and TRAb, thyroid ultrasound and orbital computed tomography. For progressor patients, blood was drawn at the first diagnosis of hyperthyroidism, before any ophthalmopathy symptoms had appeared. PBMCs were separated from 8 to 10 ml of fresh peripheral blood using Ficoll-Paque density gradient centrifugation. Patients classed as progressors first received a Graves' hyperthyroidism diagnosis and then went on to develop ophthalmopathy during follow-up. Total RNA was extracted using Trizol reagent, and RNA quality was assessed on an Agilent 2100 Bioanalyzer. This clonotype was counted ten times or more. The target of this receptor is not known. One base away there is no much larger clone; base qualities are not given.

The specimen sequenced was blood. The receptor was derived from a woman in her thirties with Graves' hyperthyroidism that later progressed to Graves' ophthalmopathy.

This receptor carries the CDR3 CSASGQEQGSYEQYF. The sequenced DNA: TGCAGTGCTAGTGGACAGGAACAAGGCTCCTACGAGCAGTACTTC. The sequence links TRBV20-1 to TRBJ2-7, with TRBD1 identical over 7 junction bases. The CDR3, from cysteine to phenylalanine, totals 15 residues. Here the CDR3 DNA is all that survives: 45 bases in frame from base 1. From the germline V gene (reference sequence), CDR1 is DFQATT and CDR2 is SNEGSKA. For this chain, trimming is 3 bases at the V end and 0 bases at the J end, and the number of junction bases without a gene match is 8.